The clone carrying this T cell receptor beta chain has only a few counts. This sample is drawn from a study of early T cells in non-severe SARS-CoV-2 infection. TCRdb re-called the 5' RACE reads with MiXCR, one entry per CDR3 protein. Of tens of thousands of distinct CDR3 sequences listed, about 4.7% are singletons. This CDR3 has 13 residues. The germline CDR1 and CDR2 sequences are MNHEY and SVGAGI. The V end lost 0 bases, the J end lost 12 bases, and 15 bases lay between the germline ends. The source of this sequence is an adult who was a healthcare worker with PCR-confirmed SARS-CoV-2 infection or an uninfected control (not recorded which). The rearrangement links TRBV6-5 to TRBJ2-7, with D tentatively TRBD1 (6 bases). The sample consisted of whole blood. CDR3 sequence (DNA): TGTGCCAGCAGTTACTCGCCCCCTCAGGGGTGGTACTTC. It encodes CASSYSPPQGWYF.